This T cell receptor beta chain stems from a study of T cell responses to AZD1222 COVID-19 vaccine. CDR3 length equals 16 residues. Trimming removed 5 bases at V and 4 bases at J, with 18 bases between. Germline CDR1 reads MNHEY; CDR2 reads SMNVEV (reference sequence). The method was immunoSEQ multiplex PCR; TCRdb's version includes in-frame clones alone and lacks a portion of them. The repertoire consists of some 150,000 clones, with 85% to 90% occurring once and the leading ten covering roughly 5.1%. The chain carries TRBV27 and TRBJ2-1; D tentatively fits TRBD1 or TRBD2 (7 bases each). The input for sequencing was peripheral blood, taken 28 days after the second AZD1222 dose. The TCR sequence derives from an adult who received the AZD1222 COVID-19 vaccine. The CDR3 is CASSLNTGDYYNEQFF. The CDR3 nucleotides are TGTGCCAGCAGTCTCAACACAGGGGACTATTACAATGAGCAGTTCTTC.